This TCR beta chain was sequenced during a study of blood T cell repertoires in COVID-19. Measured with immunoSEQ multiplex PCR; TCRdb has only the in-frame clones, and not every one. The profile shows hundreds of thousands of clones, 81% of them singletons. The CDR3 covers 15 residues. V lost 4 bases and J lost 6; bases outside the gene matches: 11. CDR1 is SGDLS and CDR2 is YYNGEE in the germline V gene. This chain links TRBV9 with TRBJ2-3, with TRBD2 matching 7 bases. Sequenced: peripheral blood. The sequence derives from a woman aged 80 or over with COVID-19, enrolled during active disease. CDR3 sequence (DNA): TGTGCCAGCAGCCCGTGGGGAGGGTCGGGGGATACGCAGTATTTT. Its protein is CASSPWGGSGDTQYF.